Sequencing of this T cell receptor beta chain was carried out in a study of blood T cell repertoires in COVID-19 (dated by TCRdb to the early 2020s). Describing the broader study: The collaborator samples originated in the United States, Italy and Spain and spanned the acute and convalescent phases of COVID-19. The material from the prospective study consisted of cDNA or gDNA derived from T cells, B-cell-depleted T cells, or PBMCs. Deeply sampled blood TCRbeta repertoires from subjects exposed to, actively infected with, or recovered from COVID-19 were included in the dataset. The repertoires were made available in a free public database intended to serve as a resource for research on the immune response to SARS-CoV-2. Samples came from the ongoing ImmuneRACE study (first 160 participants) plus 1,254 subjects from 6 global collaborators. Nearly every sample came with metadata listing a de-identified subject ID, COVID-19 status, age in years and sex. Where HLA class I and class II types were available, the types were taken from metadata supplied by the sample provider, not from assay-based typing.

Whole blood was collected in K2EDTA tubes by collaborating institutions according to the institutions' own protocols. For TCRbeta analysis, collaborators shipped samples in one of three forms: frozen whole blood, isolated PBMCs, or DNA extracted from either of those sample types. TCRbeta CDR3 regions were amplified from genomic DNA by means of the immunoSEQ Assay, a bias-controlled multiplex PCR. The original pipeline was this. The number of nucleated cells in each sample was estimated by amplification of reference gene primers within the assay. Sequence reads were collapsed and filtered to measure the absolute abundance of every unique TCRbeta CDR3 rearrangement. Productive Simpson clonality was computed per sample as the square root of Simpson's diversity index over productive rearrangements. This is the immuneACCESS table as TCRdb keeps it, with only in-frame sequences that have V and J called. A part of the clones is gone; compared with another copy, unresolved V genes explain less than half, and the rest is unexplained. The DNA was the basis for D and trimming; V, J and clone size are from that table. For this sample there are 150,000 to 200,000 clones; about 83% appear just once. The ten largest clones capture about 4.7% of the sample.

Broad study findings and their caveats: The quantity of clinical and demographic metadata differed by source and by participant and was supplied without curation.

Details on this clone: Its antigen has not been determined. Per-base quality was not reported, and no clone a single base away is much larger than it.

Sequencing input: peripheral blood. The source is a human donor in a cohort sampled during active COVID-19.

The nucleotide sequence is TGTGCCAGCAGTGGGGTTGCGGACTACTACGAGCAGTACTTC. This encodes CASSGVADYYEQYF. The rearranged chain carries TRBV2 and TRBJ2-7; TRBD2 is possibly the D segment (6 matching bases). The junction carries 13 bases between V and J, which are trimmed by 4 bases and 3 bases respectively. According to the germline V gene, CDR1 reads SNHLY and CDR2 reads FYNNEI. Taken from cysteine to phenylalanine, the CDR3 has 14 residues. Just CDR3 DNA is preserved here, 42 bases in frame from base 1.